Below are 16 T cell receptor beta chains sequenced from a single sample in a study of human T cells and chemical hapten exposure. Time point described: patch test 3, about 24 weeks after DPC sensitization. Described treatment: therapeutic diphenylcyclopropenone sensitization with weekly scalp DPC. TCRdb redid the calling of the RACE reads with MiXCR, one entry per CDR3 protein. In the table there are some 180,000 distinct CDR3 sequences, roughly a quarter of which are singletons. This specimen consisted of whole blood, obtained in connection with sensitization to the hapten diphenylcyclopropenone (DPC). The receptors here all came from a woman in her forties with alopecia areata. Some clones in this sample may be carry-over from other donors' samples.

The chain combines TRBV7-2 with TRBJ2-3; the D is unclear. This CDR3 has 14 amino acids. The V end lost 1 base, the J end lost 3 bases, and 8 bases lay between the germline ends. CDR1 is SGHTA and CDR2 is FQGNSA in the germline V gene. DNA of the CDR3: TGTGCCAGCAGCTTAGTAGGGCGGACAGATACGCAGTATTTT. It codes for CASSLVGRTDTQYF.

The V call is TRBV12-3 or TRBV12-4, the J call TRBJ1-1; no definite D call. V gave up 2 bases and J gave up 1 base, with 8 bases separating them. The CDR3 totals 14 residues. CDR3: CASSLRSSNTEAFF. CDR3 DNA: TGTGCCAGCAGTTTAAGGTCCTCGAACACTGAAGCTTTCTTT.

This clonotype was seen repeatedly, ten times or more. The germline gene is not matched at one end of the junction; a read error may be the cause. This rearrangement joins TRBV7-7 to TRBJ2-7; 14 positions agree with TRBD2. The CDR3 totals 18 residues. Germline-derived CDR1 and CDR2 are SSHAT and FNYEAQ (reference sequence). The CDR3 DNA sequence: TGTGCTAGCAGCCCCGGGACTAGCGGGAGTTTGACCAACTACGAGCAGTACTTC. It encodes CASSPGTSGSLTNYEQYF.

This clonotype has just a few counts. The V and J genes are TRBV28 and TRBJ2-7, with 7 positions matching TRBD2. This CDR3 is built from 14 residues. The germline V gene has CDR1 MDHEN and CDR2 SYDVKM. V lost 4 bases to trimming and J lost 6 bases; unmatched junction nucleotides: 9. The CDR3 loop reads CASSSPGGSGEQYF. The CDR3 nucleotides are TGTGCCAGCAGTTCCCCGGGGGGATCGGGCGAGCAGTACTTC.

The DNA of the CDR3 is TGTGCCAGCAGTTACTCACTTGGGACGGAGAACACTGAAGCTTTCTTT. Protein: CASSYSLGTENTEAFF. This chain connects TRBV6-2 or TRBV6-3 to TRBJ1-1, with D possibly matching TRBD1 (5 bases). The germline CDR1 and CDR2 sequences are MNHEY and SVGEGT. V lost 0 bases to trimming and J lost 1 base, with 12 bases between them. The CDR3 runs to 16 residues.

This clonotype was observed a handful of times. CDR3 region: CATDLRNQETQYF. In nucleotides, the CDR3 is TGTGCCACCGATCTGAGGAACCAAGAGACCCAGTACTTC. The genes are TRBV2 and TRBJ2-5; the D is unclear. The CDR3 covers 13 residues. Germline V gives CDR1 SNHLY, CDR2 FYNNEI. V lost 10 bases to trimming and J lost 0 bases, with 12 bases between them.

This clonotype was seen a handful of times. The chain recombines TRBV27 with TRBJ1-2; D is ambiguous. The germline CDR1 and CDR2 sequences are MNHEY and SMNVEV (reference sequence). This CDR3 region has 13 residues. V was pared by 6 bases and J by 2 bases, with 10 bases between. The CDR3 reads CASRRGENYGYTF. The CDR3 nucleotides are TGTGCCAGCAGGAGAGGAGAAAACTATGGCTACACCTTC.

This clonotype was seen many times. This sequence joins TRBV7-2 and TRBJ2-3, with TRBD2 matching over 7 bases. Germline CDR1 SGHTA, CDR2 FQGNSA. The CDR3 sequence is 12 residues long. Trimming removed 5 bases from V and 6 bases from J; junction bases left unmatched: 2. The CDR3 here is CASSPSGDTQYF. The CDR3 DNA reads as TGTGCCAGCAGCCCTAGCGGTGATACGCAGTATTTT.

This clonotype was seen a handful of times. The chain recombines TRBV28 with TRBJ1-4, with 9 bases identical to TRBD1. V was clipped by 6 bases and J by 7 bases; unmatched bases: 9. CDR1 and CDR2 (germline): MDHEN, SYDVKM. This CDR3 is built from 15 residues. CDR3 residues: CASSRSGTGTEKLFF. The DNA for the CDR3 is TGTGCCAGCAGCCGATCGGGGACAGGGACTGAAAAACTGTTTTTT.

The chain has TRBV12-3 or TRBV12-4 and TRBJ1-1, with a tentative D call TRBD1 (5 bases). V was shortened by 5 bases and J by 3 bases, with 13 bases between the two germline ends. This CDR3 spans 14 amino acids. CDR3 nucleotides: TGTGCCAGCAGTGACAGCGTGGGATACACTGAAGCTTTCTTT. Amino acid sequence: CASSDSVGYTEAFF.

This clonotype was observed at least ten times. The rearrangement links TRBV7-2 to TRBJ2-3; the D is unclear. The V gene's germline CDR1 is SGHTA and CDR2 FQGNSA. This CDR3 region has 12 residues. The V gene lost 8 bases and the J gene lost 1 base, with 7 bases spanning the gap. The CDR3 sequence is CASSPRTDTQYF. CDR3 nucleotides: TGTGCCAGCTCACCCCGCACAGATACGCAGTATTTT.

This clonotype was recorded many times. The chain combines TRBV20-1 with TRBJ2-7; TRBD2 matches 8 bases. Germline CDR1 reads DFQATT; CDR2 reads SNEGSKA (reference sequence). CDR3 length equals 13 residues. J lost 5 bases, V lost 6 bases, and 9 bases had no gene match. For the CDR3, the DNA is TGCAGTGCCCGGGGGGGAGGGCGGCACGAGCAGTACTTC. Translation gives CSARGGGRHEQYF.

In this sample, this clonotype turned up a few times. In nucleotides, the CDR3 is TGTGCCAGCAGATTGGATATGGGCTCCTACGAGCAGTACTTC. As protein: CASRLDMGSYEQYF. The chain employs TRBV11-1 and TRBJ2-7; D not certain. V was trimmed by 6 bases and J by 0 bases, leaving 12 bases between them. This CDR3 has 14 residues. Germline loops: CDR1 SGHAT, CDR2 FQDESV (reference sequence). Full variable domain (outside the CDR3, taken from reference TRBV11-1 and TRBJ2-7): EAEVAQSPRYKITEKSQAVAFWCDPISGHATLYWYRQILGQGPELLVQFQDESVVDDSQLPKDRFSAERLKGVDSTLKIQPAELGDSAMYLCASRLDMGSYEQYFGPGTRLTVT.

This clonotype has a handful of counts. V gene TRBV27 combines with J gene TRBJ2-7; perhaps TRBD1 as D (5 bases). This CDR3 is built from 13 residues. Germline CDR1 and CDR2: MNHEY and SMNVEV (reference sequence). V lost 6 bases and J lost 4, with 13 bases in between. Here the CDR3 reads CASSAGHRYEQYF. In DNA, the CDR3 is TGTGCCAGCAGCGCAGGGCACAGATACGAGCAGTACTTC.

J is TRBJ1-4 and V is TRBV7-9; possible D gene TRBD1, 5 bases. This CDR3 has 14 amino acids. Trimming left V 3 bases short and J 0 bases short, with 5 bases between. From germline, CDR1 is SEHNR and CDR2 FQNEAQ (reference sequence). The CDR3 DNA follows: TGTGCCAGCAGCTTGGGGGCAACTAATGAAAAACTGTTTTTT. Its protein is CASSLGATNEKLFF. The complete variable domain, with remaining parts taken from reference TRBV7-9 and TRBJ1-4, reads DTGVSQNPRHKITKRGQNVTFRCDPISEHNRLYWYRQTLGQGPEFLTYFQNEAQLEKSRLLSDRFSAERPKGSFSTLEIQRTEQGDSAMYLCASSLGATNEKLFFGSGTQLSVL.

This clonotype was seen a few times. This CDR3 is CASSQNHDEQYF. The CDR3 DNA reads as TGTGCCAGCAGCCAAAACCATGACGAGCAGTACTTC. This chain connects TRBV9 to TRBJ2-7; D not certain. CDR1 and CDR2 (germline): SGDLS, YYNGEE. The CDR3 is made up of 12 amino acids. Trimming cost V 4 bases and J 5 bases, with 10 bases left between them.